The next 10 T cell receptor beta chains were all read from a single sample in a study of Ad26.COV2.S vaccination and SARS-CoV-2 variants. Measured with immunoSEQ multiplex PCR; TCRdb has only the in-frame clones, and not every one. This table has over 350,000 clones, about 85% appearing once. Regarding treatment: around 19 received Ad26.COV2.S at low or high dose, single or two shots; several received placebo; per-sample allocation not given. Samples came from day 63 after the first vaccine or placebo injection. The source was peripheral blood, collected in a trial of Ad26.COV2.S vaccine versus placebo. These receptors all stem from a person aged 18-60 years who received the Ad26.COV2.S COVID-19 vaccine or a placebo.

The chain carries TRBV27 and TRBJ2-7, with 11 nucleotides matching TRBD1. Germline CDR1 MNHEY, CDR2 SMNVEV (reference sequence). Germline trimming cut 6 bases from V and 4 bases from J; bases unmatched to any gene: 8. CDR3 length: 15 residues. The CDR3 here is CASRPRTGGPYEQYF. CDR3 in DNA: TGTGCCAGCAGGCCCCGGACAGGGGGCCCATACGAGCAGTACTTC.

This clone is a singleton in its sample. The CDR3 DNA is TGCGCCAGCAGTCAAGGAACAGGGGGCTACAATGAGCAGTTCTTC. As protein: CASSQGTGGYNEQFF. V is TRBV5-1 and J is TRBJ2-1; 8 bases fit TRBD1. The CDR3 totals 15 residues. Germline V CDR1 and CDR2: SGHRS, YFSETQ. Trimming removed 5 bases from V and 3 bases from J; junction bases left unmatched: 7.

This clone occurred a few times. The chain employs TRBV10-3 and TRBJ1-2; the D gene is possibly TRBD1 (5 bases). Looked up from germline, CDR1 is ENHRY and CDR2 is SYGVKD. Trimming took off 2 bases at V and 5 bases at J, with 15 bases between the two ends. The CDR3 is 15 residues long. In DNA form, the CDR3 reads TGTGCCATCAGTGAGGAAACAGGCCCCACTTATGGCTACACCTTC. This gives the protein CAISEETGPTYGYTF.

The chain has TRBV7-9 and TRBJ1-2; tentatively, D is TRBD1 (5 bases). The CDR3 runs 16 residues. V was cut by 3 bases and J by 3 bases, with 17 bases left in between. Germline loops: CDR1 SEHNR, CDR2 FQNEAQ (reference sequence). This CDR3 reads CASSFQGGVQDYGYTF. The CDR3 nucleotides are TGTGCCAGCAGCTTTCAGGGAGGTGTTCAGGACTATGGCTACACCTTC.

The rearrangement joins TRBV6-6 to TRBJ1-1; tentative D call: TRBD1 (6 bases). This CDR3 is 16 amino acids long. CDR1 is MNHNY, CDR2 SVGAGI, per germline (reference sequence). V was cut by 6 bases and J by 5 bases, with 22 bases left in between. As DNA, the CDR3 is TGTGCCAGCAGACTCCGGGACACAAGACTGGGGACTGAAGCTTTCTTT. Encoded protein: CASRLRDTRLGTEAFF.

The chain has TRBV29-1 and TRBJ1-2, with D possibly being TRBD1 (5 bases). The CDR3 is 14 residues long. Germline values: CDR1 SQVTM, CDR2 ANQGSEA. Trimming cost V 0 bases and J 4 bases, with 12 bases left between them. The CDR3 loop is CSVEEGRIRYGYTF. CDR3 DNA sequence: TGCAGCGTTGAAGAGGGACGGATCCGCTATGGCTACACCTTC. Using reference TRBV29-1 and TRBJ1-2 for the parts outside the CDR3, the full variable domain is SAVISQKPSRDICQRGTSLTIQCQVDSQVTMMFWYRQQPGQSLTLIATANQGSEATYESGFVIDKFPISRPNLTFSTLTVSNMSPEDSSIYLCSVEEGRIRYGYTFGSGTRLTVV.

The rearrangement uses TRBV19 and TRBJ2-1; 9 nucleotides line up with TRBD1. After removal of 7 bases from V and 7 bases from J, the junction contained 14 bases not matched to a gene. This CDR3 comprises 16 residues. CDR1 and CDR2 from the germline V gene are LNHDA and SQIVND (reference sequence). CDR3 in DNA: TGTGCCAGTAAGCGAAGGGGGACAGGGATTCCTAATGAGCAGTTCTTC. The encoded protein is CASKRRGTGIPNEQFF.

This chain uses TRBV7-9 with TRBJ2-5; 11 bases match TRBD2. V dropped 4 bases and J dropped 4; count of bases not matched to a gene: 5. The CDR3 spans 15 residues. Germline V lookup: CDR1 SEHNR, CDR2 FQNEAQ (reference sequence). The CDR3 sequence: CASSSLLAGVETQYF. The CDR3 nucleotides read TGTGCCAGCAGCTCCCTACTAGCGGGGGTAGAGACCCAGTACTTC.

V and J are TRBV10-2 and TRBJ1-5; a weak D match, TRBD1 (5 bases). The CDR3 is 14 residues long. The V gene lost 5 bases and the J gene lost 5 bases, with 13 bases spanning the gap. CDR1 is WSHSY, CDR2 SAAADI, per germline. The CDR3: CASSPWGVDQPQHF. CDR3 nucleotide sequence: TGCGCCAGCAGTCCCTGGGGGGTAGATCAGCCCCAGCATTTT.

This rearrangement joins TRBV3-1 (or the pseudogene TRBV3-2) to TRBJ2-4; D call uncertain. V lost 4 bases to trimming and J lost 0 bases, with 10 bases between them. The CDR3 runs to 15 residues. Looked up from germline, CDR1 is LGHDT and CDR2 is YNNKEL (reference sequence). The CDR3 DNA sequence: TGTGCCAGCAGCCTTAACGGCCCAGCCAAAAACATTCAGTACTTC. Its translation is CASSLNGPAKNIQYF.